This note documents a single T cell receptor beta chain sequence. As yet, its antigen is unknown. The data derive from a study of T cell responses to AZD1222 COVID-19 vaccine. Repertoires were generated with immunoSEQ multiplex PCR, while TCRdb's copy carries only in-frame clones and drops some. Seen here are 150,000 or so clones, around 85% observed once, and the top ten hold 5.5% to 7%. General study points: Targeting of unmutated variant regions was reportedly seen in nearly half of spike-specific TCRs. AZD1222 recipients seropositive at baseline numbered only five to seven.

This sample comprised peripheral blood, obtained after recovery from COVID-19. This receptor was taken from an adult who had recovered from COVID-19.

CDR3 sequence reads: CSVETDRVGGNTIYF. The DNA of the CDR3 is TGCAGCGTTGAAACTGACAGGGTTGGGGGAAACACCATATATTTT. V is TRBV29-1 and J is TRBJ1-3, with 7 bases aligning to TRBD1. Trimming cost V 2 bases and J 4 bases; bases outside gene matches: 8. The CDR3 spans 15 residues. CDR1 SQVTM and CDR2 ANQGSEA come from the germline V gene.